These 19 T cell receptor beta chains came from one sample sequenced in a study of blood T cell repertoires in COVID-19. The protocol was immunoSEQ multiplex PCR, while the TCRdb copy is restricted to in-frame clones and leaves out a portion. The table shows a few hundred thousand clones, with 70% to 90% occurring only once. The sequenced sample consisted of peripheral blood. The source is a young woman with COVID-19, enrolled during active disease.

Only one count was recorded for this clone. The chain joins TRBV6-1 to TRBJ1-6, with unresolved D. From germline, CDR1 is MNHNS and CDR2 SASEGT. The CDR3 loop spans 13 amino acids. The V gene lost 2 bases and the J gene lost 8 bases, with 7 bases spanning the gap. CDR3: CASSERRDSPLHF. CDR3 coding DNA: TGTGCCAGCAGTGAACGGAGAGATTCACCCCTCCACTTT.

This rearrangement joins TRBV7-9 to TRBJ2-6; tentatively, D is TRBD1 (6 bases). CDR1 and CDR2 (germline): SEHNR, FQNEAQ (reference sequence). V was cut by 5 bases and J by 1 base, with 15 bases left in between. There are 17 residues in the CDR3. CDR3 DNA sequence: TGTGCCAGCAGCGGGGACAAGGGGGTATCTGGGGCCAACGTCCTGACTTTC. This sequence encodes CASSGDKGVSGANVLTF.

The rearrangement uses TRBV29-1 and TRBJ1-2, with D hard to call. V was clipped by 6 bases and J by 4 bases, with 15 bases between them. CDR3 length: 13 amino acids. The germline V gene has CDR1 SQVTM and CDR2 ANQGSEA. CDR3 sequence (DNA): TGCAGCGTAGTGGGCAGGTTAAGCTATGGCTACACCTTC. Its translation is CSVVGRLSYGYTF.

This chain connects TRBV5-1 to TRBJ2-1; 7 bases align to TRBD1. The germline V gene encodes CDR1 SGHRS and CDR2 YFSETQ. This CDR3 spans 17 amino acids. The V and J ends lost 4 bases and 6 bases, in that order; junction bases with no gene match: 16. The CDR3 coding sequence is TGCGCCAGCAGCCGAAAAGAGACAGGGACCACGGGCAATGAGCAGTTCTTC. It specifies CASSRKETGTTGNEQFF.

V usage is TRBV14 and J usage is TRBJ1-2, with a tentative D call TRBD1 (6 bases). The V gene's germline CDR1 is SGHDN and CDR2 FVKESK. This CDR3 is 16 amino acids long. V was pared by 8 bases and J by 5 bases, with 24 bases between. CDR3 in amino acids: CASSRPGGGSRYGYTF. CDR3 bases: TGTGCCAGCTCAAGGCCTGGGGGGGGCTCCCGATATGGCTACACCTTC.

The V and J genes are TRBV1 and TRBJ1-5; TRBD1, the D gene given by the table, was not confirmed from the DNA. TRBV1 is classified as a pseudogene. CDR3 length: 17 amino acids. The CDR3 sequence: CTSSLTTDRGLQQPQHF. CDR3 bases: TGCACCAGCAGCCTCACAACCGACAGGGGGCTGCAGCAGCCCCAGCATTTT.

The chain links TRBV4-3 to TRBJ2-2, with a weak D call TRBD1 (5 bases). CDR3 size: 18 residues. The V gene's germline CDR1 is LGHNA and CDR2 YSLEER. V was pared by 3 bases and J by 0 bases, with 17 bases between. Here the CDR3 reads CASSHPSTVNANTGELFF. CDR3 nucleotides: TGCGCCAGCAGCCATCCATCGACAGTTAATGCGAACACCGGGGAGCTGTTTTTT.

The chain links TRBV15 to TRBJ2-1, with 10 bases that match TRBD2. The V segment lost 0 bases and the J segment 9 bases; nucleotides outside the gene matches: 8. The germline V gene has CDR1 LNHNV and CDR2 YYDKDF (reference sequence). The CDR3 length is 16 residues. For the CDR3, the DNA is TGTGCCACCAGCAGAGATATACTAGCGGGAAGGACTGAGCAGTTCTTC. Its translation: CATSRDILAGRTEQFF.

With regard to this clone: Other DNA sequences from this sample encode an identical CDR3 as well. CDR3 residues: CASSVWGNTEAFF. The DNA of the CDR3 is TGTGCCAGCAGCGTATGGGGCAACACTGAAGCTTTCTTT. J is TRBJ1-1 and V is TRBV9; tentatively, D is TRBD1 (5 bases). This CDR3 is built from 13 residues. Trimming removed 1 base at V and 2 bases at J, with 6 bases between. Per the germline V gene, CDR1 is SGDLS and CDR2 is YYNGEE.

In its sample, this clone was seen once. The rearrangement links TRBV4-1 to TRBJ2-7; tentative D call: TRBD2 (6 bases). With 1 base removed from V and 7 bases from J, the gap between germline ends came to 23 bases. The germline CDR1 and CDR2 sequences are MGHRA and YSYEKL. The CDR3 extends over 17 amino acids. The CDR3 spells CASSQGFRDSSSGEQYF. CDR3 DNA sequence: TGCGCCAGCAGCCAAGGATTTCGGGACTCCTCATCGGGGGAGCAGTACTTC.

V and J are TRBV25-1 and TRBJ2-7; no firm D call. The CDR3 has 11 amino acids. V was pared by 4 bases and J by 5 bases, with 6 bases between. The germline V gene has CDR1 MGHDK and CDR2 SYGVNS. The CDR3 loop reads CASSVGNEQYF. DNA of the CDR3: TGTGCCAGCAGTGTCGGTAACGAGCAGTACTTC.

The chain links TRBV10-3 to TRBJ2-1, with TRBD2 matching over 9 bases. V shed 4 bases and J 4 bases; nucleotides not matched to a gene: 5. CDR1 ENHRY and CDR2 SYGVKD come from the germline V gene. This CDR3 contains 15 residues. For the CDR3, the DNA is TGTGCCATCAGTGTGGGGACTAGCCAATACAATGAGCAGTTCTTC. Amino acid sequence: CAISVGTSQYNEQFF.

The chain combines TRBV6-5 with TRBJ2-1; TRBD1 aligns across 10 bases. Germline CDR1 reads MNHEY; CDR2 reads SVGAGI. The trim removed 6 bases at V and 7 bases at J, leaving 6 bases unmatched. This CDR3 spans 14 amino acids. In DNA, the CDR3 is TGTGCCAGCAGCCACGACAGGGGGCGAAATGAGCAGTTCTTC. It translates to CASSHDRGRNEQFF.

This sequence joins TRBV7-9 and TRBJ1-1; D gene ambiguous. CDR3 length: 16 residues. Trimming took off 5 bases at V and 4 bases at J, with 20 bases between the two ends. Per the germline V gene, CDR1 is SEHNR and CDR2 is FQNEAQ (reference sequence). CDR3 nucleotides: TGTGCCAGCAGCGACGCCCTCTTAGGAGGGCGCACTGAAGCTTTCTTT. Protein: CASSDALLGGRTEAFF.

The chain recombines TRBV24-1 with TRBJ1-2, with 10 bases matching TRBD1. V lost 2 bases to trimming and J lost 2 bases; unmatched junction nucleotides: 1. Germline CDR1 KGHDR, CDR2 SFDVKD. The CDR3 length is 15 residues. The CDR3 DNA reads as TGTGCCACCAGTGATTCGGACAGGGGGAACTATGGCTACACCTTC. Residues: CATSDSDRGNYGYTF.

The chain carries TRBV9 and TRBJ1-4, with D tentatively TRBD1 (5 bases). Trimming removed 3 bases at V and 8 bases at J, with 11 bases between. The CDR3 covers 13 residues. Germline-derived CDR1 and CDR2 are SGDLS and YYNGEE. The CDR3 region has the DNA TGTGCCAGCAGCGAAGGGGTGAAAGAAAAACTGTTTTTT. Translating gives CASSEGVKEKLFF.

The chain joins TRBV19 to TRBJ2-3, with 10 bases fitting TRBD1. V dropped 6 bases and J dropped 3; count of bases not matched to a gene: 6. Germline-derived CDR1 and CDR2 are LNHDA and SQIVND (reference sequence). CDR3 size: 15 residues. The CDR3 reads CASSRWTGGTDTQYF. CDR3 nucleotide sequence: TGTGCCAGTAGCCGATGGACAGGGGGGACAGATACGCAGTATTTT.

CDR3 coding DNA: TGTGCCAGCAGCTTTGATGGGGGTCACCGGGGGGAGCAGTACGTC. Its protein is CASSFDGGHRGEQYV. The gene calls are TRBV5-4 and TRBJ2-7; a possible D gene is TRBD2 (6 bases). Germline V gene data show CDR1 as SGHNT and CDR2 as YYREEE (reference sequence). V was clipped by 2 bases and J by 7 bases, with 19 bases between them. The CDR3 spans 15 residues.

The chain carries TRBV10-1 and TRBJ2-3; D may be TRBD1 (5 bases). In germline, CDR1 is WNHNN, CDR2 SYGVQD (reference sequence). V was cut by 4 bases and J by 9 bases, with 11 bases left in between. The CDR3 contains 12 residues. The CDR3 DNA follows: TGCGCCAGCAGTGGGACATTAGGGACGCAGTATTTT. Translation gives CASSGTLGTQYF.